This T cell receptor beta chain was identified during a study of identical twins. Notes on the study in general: Twin pairs had excess sharing that was weaker in beta out-of-frame sequences. Cord blood beta clonotypes that were abundant carried fewer insertions, and memory repertoires showed no such trend.

Template switching supplied a universal primer site; unique molecular identifiers were carried on the cDNA. TCRdb recomputed calls from the 5' RACE reads with MiXCR, one row per CDR3 protein. This sample has some 560,000 distinct CDR3 sequences, with around a tenth found just once. There are many counts of this clonotype. Its target is not known. This same sample was also taken into another study, of yellow fever vaccine responses in identical twins.

What was sequenced was PBMCs. The receptor was isolated from a woman between 18 and 29 years old in good health.

The CDR3 reads CSAGLAGGQETQYF. The DNA of the CDR3 is TGCAGTGCAGGACTAGCGGGGGGGCAAGAGACCCAGTACTTC. This chain links TRBV20-1 with TRBJ2-5; 15 positions match TRBD2. The V gene's germline CDR1 is DFQATT and CDR2 SNEGSKA (reference sequence). V gave up 6 bases and J gave up 2 bases; unmatched junction bases: 1. There are 14 residues in the CDR3.